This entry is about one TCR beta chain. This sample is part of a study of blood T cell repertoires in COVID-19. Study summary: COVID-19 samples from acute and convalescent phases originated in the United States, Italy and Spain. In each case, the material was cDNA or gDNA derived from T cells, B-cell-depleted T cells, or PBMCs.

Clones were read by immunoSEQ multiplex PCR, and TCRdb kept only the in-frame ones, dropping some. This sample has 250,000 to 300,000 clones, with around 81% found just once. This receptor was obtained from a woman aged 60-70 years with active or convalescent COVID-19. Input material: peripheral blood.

CDR3 region: CASSVADRVYYNEQFF. CDR3 nucleotide sequence: TGTGCCAGCAGCGTAGCGGACAGGGTTTATTACAATGAGCAGTTCTTC. This sequence joins TRBV9 and TRBJ2-1, with 8 bases lining up with TRBD1. CDR3 size: 16 residues. Looked up from germline, CDR1 is SGDLS and CDR2 is YYNGEE. The ends lost 0 bases at V and 4 bases at J; junction bases unmatched: 6. Drawing the rest from reference TRBV9 and TRBJ2-1, the complete variable domain is DSGVTQTPKHLITATGQRVTLRCSPRSGDLSVYWYQQSLDQGLQFLIQYYNGEERAKGNILERFSAQQFPDLHSELNLSSLELGDSALYFCASSVADRVYYNEQFFGPGTRLTVL.